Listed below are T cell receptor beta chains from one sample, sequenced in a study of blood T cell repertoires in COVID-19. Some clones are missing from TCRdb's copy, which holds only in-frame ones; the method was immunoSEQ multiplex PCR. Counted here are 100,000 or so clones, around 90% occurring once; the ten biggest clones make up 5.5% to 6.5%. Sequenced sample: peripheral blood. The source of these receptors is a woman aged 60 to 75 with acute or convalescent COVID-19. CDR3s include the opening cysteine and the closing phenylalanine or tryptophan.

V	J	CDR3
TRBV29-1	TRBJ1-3	CSALLRGTKGNTIYF
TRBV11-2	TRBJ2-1	CASSLMVSSGSRAQFF
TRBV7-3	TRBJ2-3	CASSLTGTGSLDTQYF
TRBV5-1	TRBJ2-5	CASSLQGAARETQYF
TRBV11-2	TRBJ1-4	CASSYRTGLTNEKLFF
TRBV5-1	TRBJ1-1	CASSLARVAGTEAFF
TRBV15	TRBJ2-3	CATSSATSRRADTQYF
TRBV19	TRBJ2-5	CASSSTGLKETQYF
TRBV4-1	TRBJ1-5	CASSQGERSNQPQHF
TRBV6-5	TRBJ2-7	CASGNPQGRDEQYF
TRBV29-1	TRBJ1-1	CSARTGGNTEAFF
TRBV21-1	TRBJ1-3	CASSSCGGQLSGNTIYF
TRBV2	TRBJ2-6	CASSWDLTVDSGANVLTF
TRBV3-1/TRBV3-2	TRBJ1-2	CASSQPQVPRDGYTF
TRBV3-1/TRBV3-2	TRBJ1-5	CASSPGQQGNQPQHF
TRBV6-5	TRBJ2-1	CASRQDYSSYNEQFF
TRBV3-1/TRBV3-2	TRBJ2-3	CASSHPTTSTDTQYF
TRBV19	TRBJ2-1	CASSIARLAGVGEQFF
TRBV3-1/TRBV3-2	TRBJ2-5	CASSQMGGQETQYF
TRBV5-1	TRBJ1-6	CASSPEGRGRPDSPLHF
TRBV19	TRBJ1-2	CASMDNGGANYGYTF
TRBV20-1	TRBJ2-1	CSARKNVEQFF
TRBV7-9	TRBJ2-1	CASSLVAGGSNEQFF
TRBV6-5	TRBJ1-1	CAGHKQGSNTEAFF
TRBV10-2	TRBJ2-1	CASAGTSVNEQFF
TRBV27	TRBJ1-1	CASTRDNRGNTEAFF
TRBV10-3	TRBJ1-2	CAISESGGTGSDYGYTF
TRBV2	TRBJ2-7	CATTDRDRRSYEQYF
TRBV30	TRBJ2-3	CAWSAGGPDTQYF
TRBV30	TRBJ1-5	CAWSPQGIGPQHF
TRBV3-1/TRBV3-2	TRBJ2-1	CASSPGTSGSNEQFF
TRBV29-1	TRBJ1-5	CSATQDSNQPQHF
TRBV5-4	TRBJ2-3	CASSQGLAGGGDTQYF
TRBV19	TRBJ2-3	CASSIDVNGGSDTQYF
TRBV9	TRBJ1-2	CASSVALTGYGYTF
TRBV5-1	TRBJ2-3	CASSSGVDASRRTDTQYF
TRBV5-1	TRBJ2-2	CASSIGLAGGTGELFF
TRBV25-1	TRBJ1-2	CASSIGDRGYGYTF
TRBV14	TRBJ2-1	CASSQRGAKEQFF
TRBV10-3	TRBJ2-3	CAISEDRESQYF
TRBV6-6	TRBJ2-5	CASTSDRGPQGEYF